The present T cell receptor (beta chain) was sequenced within a study of shared clonotypes between healthy human individuals. Background on the study: CD4 naive cells filled three plates per donor, CD4 memory three, CD8 naive two and CD8 memory one.

In this sample, this clone turned up once. Its target is not known. The CD4+ fraction was divided into a CD45RA+ naive subset and a CD45RA-negative memory subset. Profiling relied on immunoSEQ multiplex PCR, and the TCRdb table lists in-frame clones only, not all of them. Seen here are approximately 940,000 clones, about 80% observed once, and the top ten hold over 1.3%. Study-level results: Non-shared clonotypes showed lower generation probabilities than clonotypes common to all four donors.

CDR1 is GTSNPN and CDR2 is SVGIG in the germline V gene (reference sequence). CDR3 size: 13 residues. V lost 5 bases to trimming and J lost 4 bases, with 11 bases between them. This chain connects TRBV30 to TRBJ1-4; D gene unclear. This TCR was recovered from a young man in good health. Sequenced sample: memory CD4+ T cells sorted from blood. Subset indicated: CD45RA-negative fraction. The CDR3 region has the DNA TGTGCCTGGGCTCAACAGCTTAATGAAAAACTGTTTTTT. Translating it yields CAWAQQLNEKLFF. Combining the CDR3 with reference TRBV30 and TRBJ1-4 gives the whole variable domain SQTIHQWPATLVQPVGSPLSLECTVEGTSNPNLYWYRQAAGRGLQLLFYSVGIGQISSEVPQNLSASRPQDRQFILSSKKLLLSDSGFYLCAWAQQLNEKLFFGSGTQLSVL.